These T cell receptor beta chains were read from a single sample in a study of shared clonotypes between healthy human individuals. TCRdb's copy holds only in-frame clones and misses some; the assay was immunoSEQ multiplex PCR. The sample has about 510,000 clones, about four fifths seen once. The specimen sequenced was PBMCs. These receptors all stem from a woman aged 40 to 49 in good health. Some clones in this sample may be carry-over from other donors' samples. Each CDR3 is given with its conserved first and last residue. The order of the fields is D gene, J gene, V gene, clone size, CDR3 DNA, CDR3 protein. A D gene is named only where the DNA matches it firmly. Clone sizes are given selectively: once, few, many, or a class where the clone is expanded.

>NA|TRBJ2-2|TRBV5-6|NA
TGTGCCAGCAGCTTGGGTCCTGGCCGAATGACGAACACCGGGGAGCTGTTTTTT
CASSLGPGRMTNTGELFF
>NA|TRBJ1-1|TRBV10-2|NA
TGCGCCAGCAGTGGCTGGCAAGGTGGTGGGAACACTGAAGCTTTCTTT
CASSGWQGGGNTEAFF
>NA|TRBJ2-3|TRBV9|NA
TGTGCCAGCAGCGTAGCCCCTCGGACGGAAGATACGCAGTATTTT
CASSVAPRTEDTQYF
>NA|TRBJ2-2|TRBV28|NA
TGTGCCAGCAGTCTGTCGGCAGGGTACACCGGGGAGCTGTTTTTT
CASSLSAGYTGELFF
>TRBD2|TRBJ2-1|TRBV7-2|few
TGTGCCAGCAGGGGGGAGGGCGGAAGGTACAATGAGCAGTTCTTC
CASRGEGGRYNEQFF
>NA|TRBJ2-1|TRBV7-2|NA
TGTGCCAGCAGCTTAGCGGGGCTAGCTCCGTACAATGAGCAGTTCTTC
CASSLAGLAPYNEQFF
>NA|TRBJ1-2|TRBV27|NA
TGTGCCAGCAGTCCAAGGGGGGCGCGGAACTATGGCTACACCTTC
CASSPRGARNYGYTF
>TRBD1|TRBJ2-5|TRBV2|NA
TGTGCCAGCAGTAACAGGGGCTTACAAGAGACCCAGTACTTC
CASSNRGLQETQYF
>NA|TRBJ2-1|TRBV10-2|NA
TGCGCCAGCAGTGATTTGGGGGCGCAGAATGAGCAGTTCTTC
CASSDLGAQNEQFF
>NA|TRBJ2-1|TRBV28|NA
TGTGCCAGCAGTTTGGGCAGTAGTCGGCAGTTCTTC
CASSLGSSRQFF
>TRBD2|TRBJ2-5|TRBV5-4|NA
TGTGCCAGCAGTCGCGGACTAGCGGGACTGCAAGAGACCCAGTACTTC
CASSRGLAGLQETQYF
>TRBD1|TRBJ2-4|TRBV6-6|NA
TGTGCCAGCAAACTACCCCAGGGGGCGATTCAGTACTTC
CASKLPQGAIQYF
>NA|TRBJ2-2|TRBV30|many
TGTGCCTGGAGTCCCCTGGGGCAGCGATTTACCGGGGAGCTGTTTTTT
CAWSPLGQRFTGELFF
>NA|TRBJ2-1|TRBV10-3|few
TGTGCCATCAGTGTAGGCAGGGGTGAGGAGCAGTTCTTC
CAISVGRGEEQFF
>NA|TRBJ1-1|TRBV28|NA
TGTGCCAGCAGCTCATTCACAATGGGACACACTGAAGCTTTCTTT
CASSSFTMGHTEAFF
>NA|TRBJ2-1|TRBV4-2|NA
TGTGCCAGCAGCCCCTCGAGCTCCTACAATGAGCAGTTCTTC
CASSPSSSYNEQFF
>TRBD2|TRBJ2-5|TRBV29-1|NA
TGCAGCGTCAGGCGAGCGGGAGGGCCTCGGGAGACCCAGTACTTC
CSVRRAGGPRETQYF
>TRBD1|TRBJ1-5|TRBV7-8|NA
TGTGCCAGCAGCTCCAAGACGGGACAGCGTTCGAGGCAGCCCCAGCATTTT
CASSSKTGQRSRQPQHF
>NA|TRBJ1-1|TRBV6-5|once
TGTGCCAGCAGCCGGGGACTGATGAACACTGAAGCTTTCTTT
CASSRGLMNTEAFF
>NA|TRBJ2-1|TRBV2|NA
TGTGCCAGCAGTGATAAAACAATCCCCTCCTACAATGAGCAGTTCTTC
CASSDKTIPSYNEQFF
>NA|TRBJ1-1|TRBV10-3|NA
TGTGCCATCAGTGAATGGATGAACACTGAAGCTTTCTTT
CAISEWMNTEAFF
>NA|TRBJ2-3|TRBV5-4|NA
TGTGCCAGCAGGCCCGGGACTCATACAGATACGCAGTATTTT
CASRPGTHTDTQYF
>TRBD1|TRBJ1-4|TRBV19|few
TGTGCCAGTAGTCCGGGACAGGGGGCGGAAAAACTGTTTTTT
CASSPGQGAEKLFF
>NA|TRBJ1-2|TRBV19|NA
TGTGCCAGTAGTTCGGGGGAGGGCAACTATGGCTACACCTTC
CASSSGEGNYGYTF
>TRBD2|TRBJ2-7|TRBV27|NA
TGTGCCAGCAGTTTAACGGCTAGCGGGACCTACGAGCAGTACTTC
CASSLTASGTYEQYF
>TRBD1|TRBJ2-4|TRBV2|NA
TGTGCCAGCAGGGGGACAGGGGGGTACATTCAGTACTTC
CASRGTGGYIQYF
>NA|TRBJ2-5|TRBV7-2|NA
TGTGCCAGCAGCCGCTCCAGGACAGCTGGCGGAGAGACCCAGTACTTC
CASSRSRTAGGETQYF
>NA|TRBJ2-7|TRBV6-5|few
TGTGCCAGCAGTTACAACGAGCTAGGAGAGCAGTACTTC
CASSYNELGEQYF
>NA|TRBJ1-1|TRBV7-6|NA
TGTGCCAGCAGCTTAAACCCAGACAGTGAAGCTTTCTTT
CASSLNPDSEAFF
>NA|TRBJ2-2|TRBV2|NA
TGTGCCAGCAAGTGGGTGGGAGTAAACACCGGGGAGCTGTTTTTT
CASKWVGVNTGELFF
>TRBD1|TRBJ2-5|TRBV7-2|NA
TGTGCCAGCAGCTCAACAGGGGTCGCGGAGACCCAGTACTTC
CASSSTGVAETQYF
>TRBD1|TRBJ2-3|TRBV18|NA
TGTGCCAGCTCACCACCCCTCGGACAGGGAACAGATACGCAGTATTTT
CASSPPLGQGTDTQYF
>NA|TRBJ2-1|TRBV27|few
TGTGCCAGCAGTCCCACTCTCCTAGACCCCTACAATGAGCAGTTCTTC
CASSPTLLDPYNEQFF
>TRBD2|TRBJ2-4|TRBV7-9|NA
TGTGCCAGCAGCCGCGGGAGTTTAAACATTCAGTACTTC
CASSRGSLNIQYF
>TRBD2|TRBJ2-2|TRBV2|few
TGTGCCAGCAGTGAGGGACTAGCGGGAGTGACCGGGGAGCTGTTTTTT
CASSEGLAGVTGELFF
>NA|TRBJ2-7|TRBV4-3|NA
TGCGCCAGCAGCCAAGAGTGGGGTCTGTCCTACGAGCAGTACTTC
CASSQEWGLSYEQYF
>NA|TRBJ2-3|TRBV4-1|NA
TGCGCCAGCAGCCAAGCCTCCGGGACCGTAAATGAGGGTACGCAGTATTTT
CASSQASGTVNEGTQYF
>TRBD2|TRBJ2-7|TRBV18|NA
TGTGCCAGCTCACCAGGTGGTAGCGGGAGTTCCTACGAGCAGTACTTC
CASSPGGSGSSYEQYF
>TRBD1|TRBJ1-2|TRBV28|NA
TGTGCCAGCAGTTCACCCGGGACAGCGGATGGCTACACCTTC
CASSSPGTADGYTF
>NA|TRBJ1-1|TRBV27|once
TGTGCCAGTCAAGCTCCCGCGGGGAGGGCTGAAGCTTTCTTT
CASQAPAGRAEAFF
>NA|TRBJ2-1|TRBV9|NA
TGTGCCAGCAGCCTCGGACCCAACTACAATGAGCAGTTCTTC
CASSLGPNYNEQFF
>NA|TRBJ2-1|TRBV5-6|NA
TGTGCCAGCAGCTCCCCCCTGGGGGCGGCAAAATCGCGGTATGAGCAGTTCTTC
CASSSPLGAAKSRYEQFF
>NA|TRBJ1-3|TRBV19|NA
TGTGCCAGTAGCTACAGCGAAATCTCTGGAAACACCATATATTTT
CASSYSEISGNTIYF
>NA|TRBJ2-1|TRBV9|NA
TGTGCCAGCAGCGTTGGGTCTAGCACTGCTATGCAGTTCTTC
CASSVGSSTAMQFF
>NA|TRBJ2-3|TRBV5-1|NA
TGCGCCAGCAGCTTGGGGGCCGGGAGCACAGATACGCAGTATTTT
CASSLGAGSTDTQYF
>NA|TRBJ2-2|TRBV4-2|NA
TGTGCCAGCAGCCAATCCCTCAGGTCGAACACCGGGGAGCTGTTTTTT
CASSQSLRSNTGELFF
>TRBD2|TRBJ2-4|TRBV29-1|NA
TGCAGCGTTGAATTGGTTAGCGGGAGTGGGTACATTCAGTACTTC
CSVELVSGSGYIQYF
>NA|TRBJ2-7|TRBV18|once
TGTGCCAGCTCACCACCGGGAGGGGGACGCGGACGTTCCTACGAGCAGTACTTC
CASSPPGGGRGRSYEQYF
>TRBD2|TRBJ2-1|TRBV19|NA
TGTGCCAGTAACCCGGCGCTAGCGGGCCATTCCTACAATGAGCAGTTCTTC
CASNPALAGHSYNEQFF
>TRBD2|TRBJ2-3|TRBV30|once
TGTGCCTGGAGGTTAGCGGGGAGCACAGATACGCAGTATTTT
CAWRLAGSTDTQYF
>TRBD1|TRBJ2-2|TRBV5-4|many
TGTGCCAGCAGTCCAGCGGACAGGGGGTACACCGGGGAGCTGTTTTTT
CASSPADRGYTGELFF
>NA|TRBJ2-3|TRBV7-2|NA
TGTGCCAGCAGCTTATCAGCAAGGGTAGGAGATACGCAGTATTTT
CASSLSARVGDTQYF
>NA|TRBJ1-1|TRBV7-2|NA
TGTGCCAGCAGCCTACCTTCGACAGCTGAAGCTTTCTTT
CASSLPSTAEAFF
>NA|TRBJ2-3|TRBV21-1|NA
TGTGCCAGCAGCAAGAGACCTCCTCCTAGCTTGAAAGATACGCAGTATTTT
CASSKRPPPSLKDTQYF
>NA|TRBJ2-2|TRBV19|NA
TGTGCCAGTAGTATACTAACCGGGGAGCTGTTTTTT
CASSILTGELFF
>NA|TRBJ1-2|TRBV11-2|few
TGTGCCAGCAGCTTAACAGCTTATGGCTACACCTTC
CASSLTAYGYTF
>NA|TRBJ2-2|TRBV5-1|NA
TGCGCCAGCAGCTTGGTAGGGTCCGGGGAGCTGTTTTTT
CASSLVGSGELFF
>TRBD2|TRBJ2-1|TRBV10-2|few
TGCGCCAGCACCACAAGGAAAGCGGGAGGACCGGGTGAGCAGTTCTTC
CASTTRKAGGPGEQFF
>NA|TRBJ2-7|TRBV10-1|NA
TGCGCCAGCAGTGAATCGGGAGTCTACGAGCAGTACTTC
CASSESGVYEQYF